The rows below give T cell receptor beta chains drawn from one sample of a study of cytomegalovirus exposure and HLA in healthy donors. The repertoire was sequenced with immunoSEQ multiplex PCR; TCRdb's copy has only in-frame clones and lacks some. The profile shows a few hundred thousand clones, 80% to 95% of them singletons. The specimen sequenced was PBMCs. Source of these receptors: a girl aged 2 to 10 in good health and CMV-seronegative. Both conserved end residues are part of each CDR3. D genes are given only for firm matches. Clone size is shown for a subset of rows, as once, few, many or a class of expanded clone.

>few|TRBJ2-7|TRBV5-6|NA
CASSLPARTPYEQYF
TGTGCCAGCAGCTTGCCGGCTAGAACACCCTACGAGCAGTACTTC
>NA|TRBJ2-1|TRBV4-1|TRBD2
CASSQGSWLLAGGNEQFF
TGCGCCAGCAGCCAAGGGTCGTGGTTACTAGCGGGAGGAAATGAGCAGTTCTTC
>NA|TRBJ1-3|TRBV7-8|NA
CASSFPPAGAGNTIYF
TGTGCCAGCAGCTTCCCGCCCGCGGGGGCTGGAAACACCATATATTTT
>NA|TRBJ2-7|TRBV2|TRBD1
CASIALDRDRVEQYF
TGTGCCAGCATCGCCCTGGACAGGGACCGGGTCGAGCAGTACTTC
>once|TRBJ2-5|TRBV5-6|NA
CASSDELTLTEYQETQYF
TGTGCCAGCAGCGACGAATTGACATTGACAGAGTACCAAGAGACCCAGTACTTC
>NA|TRBJ2-7|TRBV6-5|TRBD1
CASSSTGTKSYEQYF
TGTGCCAGCAGTTCGACAGGGACGAAATCCTACGAGCAGTACTTC
>NA|TRBJ2-3|TRBV11-2|NA
CASSLNRVSDTQYF
TGTGCCAGCAGCTTAAACAGGGTCTCAGATACGCAGTATTTT
>NA|TRBJ1-3|TRBV19|NA
CASSGNRDPRSGNTIYF
TGTGCCAGTAGTGGTAACAGGGACCCCCGCTCTGGAAACACCATATATTTT
>few|TRBJ1-1|TRBV6-6|NA
CASSQTQGGGVTEAFF
TGTGCCAGCAGTCAAACACAGGGTGGCGGTGTCACTGAAGCTTTCTTT
>NA|TRBJ1-1|TRBV7-3|TRBD1
CASSPQGASGTEAFF
TGTGCCAGCAGCCCCCAGGGGGCTTCGGGGACTGAAGCTTTCTTT
>NA|TRBJ1-6|TRBV9|TRBD1
CASSVEPVSDGTANNSPLHF
TGTGCCAGCAGCGTAGAGCCCGTGTCGGACGGGACAGCTAATAATTCACCCCTCCACTTT
>NA|TRBJ1-5|TRBV23-1|NA
CASSQSPLRNRVHQPQHF
TGCGCCAGCAGTCAATCGCCCTTACGGAACAGGGTCCATCAGCCCCAGCATTTT
>NA|TRBJ1-6|TRBV27|NA
CASSFGQTYNSPLHF
TGTGCCAGCAGTTTCGGACAGACCTATAATTCACCCCTCCACTTT
>NA|TRBJ2-6|TRBV5-1|NA
CASSLDWGRGANVLTF
TGCGCCAGCAGCTTGGATTGGGGGCGCGGGGCCAACGTCCTGACTTTC
>NA|TRBJ1-2|TRBV7-6|NA
CASSLTGDYGYTF
TGTGCCAGCAGCTTAACGGGGGACTATGGCTACACCTTC
>NA|TRBJ2-7|TRBV5-1|TRBD1
CASSSTGGSYEQYF
TGCGCCAGCAGCTCGACAGGGGGCTCCTACGAGCAGTACTTC
>NA|TRBJ2-1|TRBV27|TRBD2
CASSPQREVDNEQFF
TGTGCCAGCAGTCCCCAGCGGGAGGTTGACAATGAGCAGTTCTTC
>once|TRBJ1-1|TRBV6-1|NA
CASSDSTAWGTEAFF
TGTGCCAGCAGTGATTCGACAGCTTGGGGCACTGAAGCTTTCTTT
>few|TRBJ1-4|TRBV5-1|NA
CASSLDNLVNEKLFF
TGCGCCAGCAGCTTGGACAACCTGGTTAATGAAAAACTGTTTTTT
>once|TRBJ2-7|TRBV18|NA
CASSREGGPYEQYF
TGTGCCAGCTCACGAGAGGGCGGCCCCTACGAGCAGTACTTC
>NA|TRBJ1-2|TRBV27|NA
CATRGGAPYGYTF
TGTGCCACCCGAGGGGGGGCCCCTTATGGCTACACCTTC
>NA|TRBJ2-1|TRBV15|NA
CATSRYASEGYNEQFF
TGTGCCACCAGCAGATATGCTAGCGAGGGCTACAATGAGCAGTTCTTC
>NA|TRBJ1-2|TRBV10-2|NA
CASSEGGGSLNYGYTF
TGCGCCAGCAGTGAGGGCGGGGGTAGCTTAAACTATGGCTACACCTTC
>NA|TRBJ1-1|TRBV13|TRBD1
CASSLVGTGRTEAFF
TGTGCCAGCAGCTTAGTTGGGACAGGGCGCACTGAAGCTTTCTTT
>once|TRBJ2-7|TRBV19|TRBD1
CASSGRDSIYEQYF
TGTGCCAGTAGTGGACGGGACAGCATCTACGAGCAGTACTTC
>NA|TRBJ2-7|TRBV5-6|TRBD2
CASSWTSGRASYEQYF
TGTGCCAGCAGCTGGACTAGCGGGAGGGCCTCCTACGAGCAGTACTTC